Presented here are 2 T cell receptor beta chains from one specimen sequenced in a study of T cell clonality in common variable immunodeficiency (dated by TCRdb to the mid-2010s). Receptor libraries were prepared by the immunoSEQ multiplex PCR assay. The clones in this table, taken by TCRdb from immuneACCESS, are in-frame only. Not every clone is retained; where verified, under half of the shortfall comes from an unresolved V gene, and the cause of the rest is unknown. For this sample the table reports roughly 38,000 clones, with no clone seen just once. 2.5% to 3% of the sample comes from the top ten. Material: peripheral blood mononuclear cells. Source of these receptors: a person aged 18 to 70 in good health.

This clone showed up many times. The sequence runs out 3 residues before the end of the CDR3; the remainder is reconstructed from the germline J gene. J is TRBJ2-2 and V is TRBV5-1; a weak D match, TRBD1 (5 bases). V gave up 4 bases and J gave up 3 bases, with 16 bases separating them. The length of the CDR3 is 16 residues. In germline, CDR1 is SGHRS, CDR2 YFSETQ. The CDR3 sequence: CASSPATGFDTGELFF. The CDR3 bases that were read are TGCGCCAGCAGCCCAGCTACAGGTTTCGACACCGGGGAG.

This clone was observed many times. The read ends 3 residues shy of where the CDR3 ends; the end is completed using the germline J gene. The J gene is TRBJ2-6, the V gene TRBV4-2, with 9 bases matching TRBD1. Germline V CDR1 and CDR2: LGHNA, YNFKEQ. The CDR3 length is 17 residues. Trimming removed 4 bases from V and 3 bases from J; junction bases left unmatched: 7. CDR3 residues: CASSPGTGRVGANVLTF. The part of the CDR3 DNA that was read is TGTGCCAGCAGCCCCGGGACAGGGAGAGTTGGGGCCAACGTC.